The 20 T cell receptor beta chains presented below share a single source sample, sequenced in a study of cytomegalovirus exposure and HLA in healthy donors. The PCR used 60 Vbeta and 13 Jbeta primers. Produced via immunoSEQ multiplex PCR; TCRdb's table is partial and in-frame only. The data contain roughly 190,000 clones, around 79% of them seen just once; the ten biggest clones take up 1.5% to 2%. Sequencing was carried out using PBMCs. The receptor set was obtained from a woman aged 45 to 65 in good health and CMV-seronegative.

This chain uses TRBV9 with TRBJ2-2; TRBD1 is a possible D gene (5 bases). The germline V and J ends were trimmed by 5 bases and 0 bases, with 11 bases remaining between them. CDR1 SGDLS and CDR2 YYNGEE come from the germline V gene. CDR3 length: 15 amino acids. The CDR3 DNA reads TGTGCCAGCAGTGCTGACAGCCCGAACACCGGGGAGCTGTTTTTT. Translation gives CASSADSPNTGELFF.

The V gene is TRBV5-4, the J gene TRBJ2-1, with 13 bases aligning to TRBD2. CDR3 length: 16 amino acids. The V gene's germline CDR1 is SGHNT and CDR2 YYREEE (reference sequence). The trim removed 4 bases at V and 8 bases at J, leaving 9 bases unmatched. CDR3 sequence: CASSQKTSGGSHEQFF. In DNA form, the CDR3 reads TGTGCCAGCAGCCAGAAGACTAGCGGGGGGTCCCATGAGCAGTTCTTC.

The CDR3 here is CASSTRQDSYGYTF. The CDR3 DNA follows: TGTGCCAGCAGCACTAGACAGGATTCGTATGGCTACACCTTC. This sequence joins TRBV7-9 and TRBJ1-2, with D perhaps TRBD1 (6 bases). V was pared by 5 bases and J by 5 bases, with 15 bases between. The CDR3 covers 14 residues. Looked up from germline, CDR1 is SEHNR and CDR2 is FQNEAQ (reference sequence).

The V and J genes are TRBV11-2 and TRBJ2-5; D is perhaps TRBD2 (5 bases). Germline V gives CDR1 SGHAT, CDR2 FQNNGV. The CDR3 length is 15 residues. The V end was cut by 0 bases, the J end by 5 bases, with 13 bases between. The CDR3 DNA reads TGTGCCAGCAGCTTAGAGGGCGGGTATGTGGAGACCCAGTACTTC. It encodes CASSLEGGYVETQYF.

This chain links TRBV20-1 with TRBJ2-5; the match to TRBD1 covers 7 bases. The V and J ends lost 5 bases and 11 bases, in that order; junction bases with no gene match: 8. Germline values: CDR1 DFQATT, CDR2 SNEGSKA (reference sequence). This CDR3 has 11 residues. This CDR3 is CSAGSGDRQYF. CDR3 nucleotides: TGCAGTGCTGGCTCAGGGGACAGACAGTACTTC.

The sample holds one count of this clone. The chain carries TRBV6-5 and TRBJ1-1; possibly TRBD1 for D (6 bases). Germline loops: CDR1 MNHEY, CDR2 SVGAGI. V was cut by 0 bases and J by 6 bases, with 14 bases left in between. This CDR3 is built from 15 residues. CDR3 in amino acids: CASSYSRAGAAEAFF. The CDR3 DNA reads TGTGCCAGCAGTTACTCCCGAGCAGGGGCGGCTGAAGCTTTCTTT.

V usage is TRBV5-4 and J usage is TRBJ2-2; the match to TRBD2 covers 9 bases. CDR3 length equals 15 residues. Germline values: CDR1 SGHNT, CDR2 YYREEE (reference sequence). Trimming removed 4 bases from V and 7 bases from J; junction bases left unmatched: 8. The chain's CDR3 is CASSGGGGQNGELFF. The CDR3 region has the DNA TGTGCCAGCAGCGGCGGGGGGGGGCAGAACGGGGAGCTGTTTTTT.

This chain joins TRBV27 and TRBJ2-3; 10 bases line up with TRBD2. CDR3 size: 17 residues. V lost 5 bases to trimming and J lost 2 bases; unmatched junction nucleotides: 10. Germline V CDR1 and CDR2: MNHEY, SMNVEV (reference sequence). The CDR3 sequence is CASSPLPLAGATDTQYF. In DNA, the CDR3 is TGTGCCAGCAGTCCTCTCCCTCTAGCGGGAGCCACAGATACGCAGTATTTT.

This clone came up a few times. V usage is TRBV2 and J usage is TRBJ1-1, with D maybe TRBD1 (5 bases). The CDR3 extends over 13 amino acids. Germline CDR1 reads SNHLY; CDR2 reads FYNNEI. The V and J ends lost 7 bases and 6 bases respectively, with 15 bases between them. In nucleotides, the CDR3 is TGTGCCAGCAAGGGACGGGGGTGGGCTGAAGCTTTCTTT. Its protein is CASKGRGWAEAFF. The full variable domain, its missing parts supplied by reference TRBV2 and TRBJ1-1, is EPEVTQTPSHQVTQMGQEVILRCVPISNHLYFYWYRQILGQKVEFLVSFYNNEISEKSEIFDDQFSVERPDGSNFTLKIRSTKLEDSAMYFCASKGRGWAEAFFGQGTRLTVV.

This chain connects TRBV6-5 to TRBJ1-5; D gene uncertain. CDR1 MNHEY and CDR2 SVGAGI come from the germline V gene. V lost 5 bases and J lost 4, with 12 bases in between. The CDR3 has 14 residues. CDR3 region: CASSQGRMNQPQHF. CDR3 sequence (DNA): TGTGCCAGCAGTCAAGGGAGGATGAATCAGCCCCAGCATTTT.

The gene calls are TRBV10-3 and TRBJ2-1; 8 bases map to TRBD2. Germline CDR1 reads ENHRY; CDR2 reads SYGVKD. Germline trimming cut 6 bases from V and 8 bases from J; bases unmatched to any gene: 6. The CDR3 totals 13 residues. The CDR3 DNA sequence: TGTGCCATCAGGCTAGCGGGCTCGGATGAGCAGTTCTTC. Amino acids: CAIRLAGSDEQFF.

This sequence joins TRBV19 and TRBJ2-2; a weak D match, TRBD1 (6 bases). Looked up from germline, CDR1 is LNHDA and CDR2 is SQIVND (reference sequence). V was pared by 3 bases and J by 1 base, with 9 bases between. CDR3 length: 15 amino acids. This CDR3 is CASSIGTRNTGELFF. The CDR3 region has the DNA TGTGCCAGTAGTATCGGGACAAGGAACACCGGGGAGCTGTTTTTT.

The rearrangement links TRBV27 to TRBJ2-7; 7 nucleotides align to TRBD1. Germline CDR1 and CDR2: MNHEY and SMNVEV (reference sequence). CDR3 length equals 15 residues. V was clipped by 3 bases and J by 6 bases; unmatched bases: 11. Written as DNA, the CDR3 is TGTGCCAGCAGTTTCTCCGGGACAGTTACGAGCGAGCAGTACTTC. The encoded protein is CASSFSGTVTSEQYF.

This clone was observed a single time. The J gene is TRBJ2-7, the V gene TRBV10-3, with TRBD1 matching 9 bases. From germline, CDR1 is ENHRY and CDR2 SYGVKD. The CDR3 sequence is 16 residues long. Trimming removed 3 bases from V and 1 base from J; junction bases left unmatched: 7. CDR3 region: CAISEVMGTGSYEQYF. The CDR3 bases are TGTGCCATCAGTGAAGTAATGGGGACAGGGTCCTACGAGCAGTACTTC.

This clone was detected a few times. This chain uses TRBV5-1 with TRBJ2-3; D uncertain. This CDR3 contains 14 residues. The V gene lost 0 bases and the J gene lost 0 bases, with 5 bases spanning the gap. Germline values: CDR1 SGHRS, CDR2 YFSETQ. For the CDR3, the DNA is TGCGCCAGCAGCTTGGCGCGGAGCACAGATACGCAGTATTTT. Protein product: CASSLARSTDTQYF.

The chain couples TRBV7-9 to TRBJ1-2; D call uncertain. The CDR3 consists of 14 residues. Trimming shortened V by 5 bases and J by 2 bases, and 12 bases separated the two germline ends. Germline V gives CDR1 SEHNR, CDR2 FQNEAQ (reference sequence). CDR3: CASSPGWSNYGYTF. In DNA, the CDR3 is TGTGCCAGCAGCCCCGGGTGGTCGAACTATGGCTACACCTTC.

The rearrangement links TRBV2 to TRBJ2-3; tentative D call: TRBD2 (5 bases). Deletions cut 6 bases from V and 3 bases from J, with 7 bases between. This CDR3 contains 12 residues. Germline CDR1 and CDR2: SNHLY and FYNNEI. The DNA for the CDR3 is TGTGCCAGCAGGGAGGTGACAGATACGCAGTATTTT. It translates to CASREVTDTQYF.

The V and J genes are TRBV7-2 and TRBJ1-2; TRBD1 aligns across 8 bases. The CDR3 is 13 residues long. Trimming at V came to 2 bases and at J to 7 bases, leaving 3 bases not matched to a gene. Germline V gene data show CDR1 as SGHTA and CDR2 as FQGNSA. The CDR3 reads CASSLQGAGGYTF. CDR3 in DNA: TGTGCCAGCAGCTTACAGGGGGCTGGTGGCTACACCTTC.

The rearrangement links TRBV7-6 to TRBJ2-1, with D possibly being TRBD2 (7 bases). V lost 1 base and J lost 6, with 13 bases in between. The CDR3 loop spans 15 amino acids. Germline V CDR1 and CDR2: SGHVS, FNYEAQ. The CDR3 coding sequence is TGTGCCAGCAGCTTAGGGCGCGGGGGCCCCAATGAGCAGTTCTTC. Translated, it gives CASSLGRGGPNEQFF.

This clone showed up many times. The V and J genes are TRBV2 and TRBJ1-2; unclear D gene. The ends were cut back, 2 bases at V and 11 bases at J, with 12 bases in the middle. The CDR3 is 12 residues long. Germline-derived CDR1 and CDR2 are SNHLY and FYNNEI. The CDR3 DNA reads as TGTGCCAGCAGTGAATTGGTCGGGTTATACACCTTC. Translation: CASSELVGLYTF.